The present TCR beta chain was sequenced within a study of shared T cell receptors in the human thymus. The table came from immunoSEQ multiplex PCR; TCRdb's copy has only in-frame clones and leaves some out. The sample records 500,000 to 850,000 clones, more than 70% being singletons. Germline CDR1 and CDR2: MNHEY and SMNVEV (reference sequence). The CDR3 has 18 amino acids. Between the trimmed V and J ends, which lost 7 bases and 6 bases, there was a span of 25 bases. This clone was detected only a few times. This sample also appeared in a second study, on human thymus T cells. That work contributes: Thymus was obtained from resections taken during corrective heart surgery. What appeared biased in thymic and blood repertoires was the usage of V and J genes. Related reports documented highly overlapping thymic repertoires among unrelated individuals.

The clonotype comes from a boy less than two years old with a congenital heart defect. The chain links TRBV27 to TRBJ1-6, with D possibly TRBD1 on 5 matching bases. The sequencing sample was made of thymocytes. In DNA form, the CDR3 reads TGTGCCAGCATGGATCGACGGACACAGGCCTTAAGTAATTCACCCCTCCACTTT. It codes for CASMDRRTQALSNSPLHF.